This TCR beta chain is from a study of blood T cells in healthy people across ages. The CDR3 totals 14 residues. V was shortened by 3 bases and J by 5 bases, with 11 bases between the two germline ends. Germline CDR1 and CDR2: KGHSH and LQKENI. A J-beta primer mix and a sample-barcoded 5' primer were used in a second PCR of roughly 6 to 11 cycles. TCRdb passed the 5' RACE reads through MiXCR, listing each CDR3 protein once. The sample has roughly 700,000 distinct CDR3 sequences; more than 40% are singletons. The chain carries TRBV18 and TRBJ2-1, with D possibly being TRBD1 (5 bases). This TCR was recovered from a woman aged 55 to 70 in good health. Sequencing was performed on blood. This CDR3 reads CASSPRVGDNEQFF. In nucleotides, the CDR3 is TGTGCCAGCTCACCTCGAGTAGGGGACAATGAGCAGTTCTTC.